Sequencing of this T cell receptor beta chain was carried out in a study of shared clonotypes between healthy human individuals. Using immunoSEQ multiplex PCR, the repertoire was profiled, and TCRdb retains in-frame clones only, with some absent. The table records about 1 million clones, roughly 70% of them present only once. In this sample, this clone turned up once. Its specificity is unknown. The study, taken as a whole, reports: Clonotype sharing among the donors was expected to vary with sequencing depth.

Losses at the gene ends were 8 bases for V and 7 bases for J; bases not matched to a gene: 7. Germline CDR1 reads WNHNN; CDR2 reads SYGVQD (reference sequence). The CDR3 loop spans 13 amino acids. The receptor was isolated from a man younger than 30 in good health. Material for sequencing was memory CD4+ T cells sorted from blood. The sample's subset: CD45RA-negative fraction. V usage is TRBV10-1 and J usage is TRBJ1-5, with 8 bases fitting TRBD1. CDR3 in amino acids: CASQGAVGQPQHF. In nucleotides, the CDR3 is TGCGCCAGCCAGGGGGCAGTGGGGCAGCCCCAGCATTTT.